A single sample is the source of the 14 T cell receptor beta chains below, sequenced in a study of blood T cell repertoires in COVID-19. Using immunoSEQ multiplex PCR, the repertoire was profiled, and TCRdb retains in-frame clones only, with some absent. Of about 230,000 clones listed, 75% to 90% are singletons. Material: peripheral blood. The receptors stem from a young man with COVID-19, enrolled during active disease.

The chain uses TRBV7-2 and TRBJ1-6, with a weak D call TRBD1 (6 bases). The CDR3 consists of 15 residues. Germline CDR1 is SGHTA and CDR2 is FQGNSA. Deletions cut 1 base from V and 7 bases from J, with 11 bases between. This CDR3 is CASSLGGTPNSPLHF. CDR3 in DNA: TGTGCCAGCAGCTTAGGTGGGACACCGAATTCACCCCTCCACTTT. Full variable domain (outside the CDR3, taken from reference TRBV7-2 and TRBJ1-6): GAGVSQSPSNKVTEKGKDVELRCDPISGHTALYWYRQSLGQGLEFLIYFQGNSAPDKSGLPSDRFSAERTGGSVSTLTIQRTQQEDSAVYLCASSLGGTPNSPLHFGNGTRLTVT.

The chain combines TRBV5-1 with TRBJ1-3, with a weak D call TRBD1 (5 bases). The CDR3 consists of 14 residues. V was pared by 0 bases and J by 3 bases, with 7 bases between. Germline CDR1 reads SGHRS; CDR2 reads YFSETQ. CDR3 DNA sequence: TGCGCCAGCAGCTTGGCGGGGGTTGGAAACACCATATATTTT. Amino acids: CASSLAGVGNTIYF.

J is TRBJ2-7 and V is TRBV4-1; 12 nucleotides match TRBD2. CDR1 and CDR2 from the germline V gene are MGHRA and YSYEKL. V lost 3 bases to trimming and J lost 2 bases; unmatched junction nucleotides: 2. The CDR3 contains 15 residues. In nucleotides, the CDR3 is TGCGCCAGCAGCCAGCTAGCGGGGGGGACCTACGAGCAGTACTTC. Protein product: CASSQLAGGTYEQYF.

A single count supports this clone. The junction shows a germline mismatch at one end, possibly a read error. The rearrangement joins TRBV6-5 to TRBJ1-5, with D possibly TRBD1 on 6 matching bases. Germline V gene sequence: CDR1 MNHEY, CDR2 SVGAGI. The CDR3 spans 13 residues. In DNA form, the CDR3 reads TGCGCGGGGGGCAGCTATAGCAATCAGCCCCAGCATTTT. Translation gives CAGGSYSNQPQHF.

This clone was counted between two and nine times. The chain links TRBV23-1 to TRBJ2-7; D not certain. TRBV23-1 is assigned to the ORF class and has an uncertain function. This CDR3 has 15 amino acids. V lost 2 bases to trimming and J lost 2 bases, with 13 bases between them. CDR3 in amino acids: CASSQSVSPPYEQYF. The CDR3 coding sequence is TGCGCCAGCAGTCAAAGCGTCTCTCCTCCCTACGAGCAGTACTTC.

The V and J genes are TRBV24-1 and TRBJ2-2; 8 positions match TRBD1. V lost 3 bases and J lost 5; bases outside the gene matches: 7. In germline, CDR1 is KGHDR, CDR2 SFDVKD. The CDR3 spans 16 residues. CDR3: CATSDITGGETGELFF. CDR3 in DNA: TGTGCCACCAGTGATATAACAGGGGGAGAGACCGGGGAGCTGTTTTTT.

J is TRBJ1-3 and V is TRBV29-1, with D unresolved. The germline V gene encodes CDR1 SQVTM and CDR2 ANQGSEA. This CDR3 has 14 residues. Trimming took off 3 bases at V and 0 bases at J, with 9 bases between the two ends. CDR3 in amino acids: CSVDGGNSGNTIYF. DNA of the CDR3: TGCAGCGTTGACGGCGGAAACTCTGGAAACACCATATATTTT.

This clone was observed once. The chain joins TRBV5-1 to TRBJ2-2; the match to TRBD2 covers 9 bases. V shed 3 bases, J shed 6 bases, and the junction held 15 bases outside the gene matches. The CDR3 spans 18 residues. The germline V gene encodes CDR1 SGHRS and CDR2 YFSETQ. CDR3 nucleotides: TGCGCCAGCAGCTCCCTCTTTGCGGATAGCGGGGGCTCCGGGGAGCTGTTTTTT. Translating it yields CASSSLFADSGGSGELFF.

The chain combines TRBV25-1 with TRBJ1-2; tentatively, D is TRBD1 (5 bases). Germline assignment: CDR1 MGHDK and CDR2 SYGVNS. Trimming stripped 2 bases from V and 4 bases from J, with 11 bases between. The CDR3 consists of 14 residues. The CDR3 DNA reads TGTGCCAGCAGTGAACAGGGATGGTTCTATGGCTACACCTTC. This codes for CASSEQGWFYGYTF.

The chain carries TRBV4-2 and TRBJ2-2; 10 bases line up with TRBD2. This CDR3 contains 18 residues. The V gene end was trimmed by 0 bases and the J gene end by 5 bases; junction bases not matched to a gene: 9. Germline V gene sequence: CDR1 LGHNA, CDR2 YNFKEQ. DNA of the CDR3: TGTGCCAGCAGCCAAGACCCAGCGGGGGGGCAGGTAACCGGGGAGCTGTTTTTT. This encodes CASSQDPAGGQVTGELFF.

The rearrangement links TRBV28 to TRBJ1-4, with 9 bases aligning to TRBD1. This CDR3 has 15 residues. Germline V gives CDR1 MDHEN, CDR2 SYDVKM. The ends lost 5 bases at V and 8 bases at J; junction bases unmatched: 9. The CDR3 reads CASSRSGQGGEKLFF. CDR3 in DNA: TGTGCCAGCAGTCGTTCGGGACAGGGTGGGGAAAAACTGTTTTTT.

The sample holds a few counts of this clone. Within the sample, other DNA sequences also encode this same CDR3. The CDR3 DNA reads TGTGCCAGCAGCTTGGGCGGCGCTGGGGCCAACGTCCTGACTTTC. Amino acids: CASSLGGAGANVLTF. The chain has TRBV5-4 and TRBJ2-6; D is unclear. The germline gives CDR1 SGHNT, CDR2 YYREEE (reference sequence). CDR3 length: 15 amino acids. Trimming cost V 0 bases and J 2 bases, with 6 bases left between them.

This rearrangement joins TRBV10-3 to TRBJ1-1; 7 nucleotides agree with TRBD1. CDR1 ENHRY and CDR2 SYGVKD come from the germline V gene. The CDR3 consists of 15 residues. The junction had 3 bases not matched to a gene; V was cut back by 0 bases and J by 2 bases. Here the CDR3 DNA reads TGTGCCATCAGTGAGTCGGAAGGGGGCAACACTGAAGCTTTCTTT. It yields the protein CAISESEGGNTEAFF.

The chain combines TRBV11-3 with TRBJ2-1; TRBD2 aligns across 15 bases. Germline trimming cut 1 base from V and 6 bases from J; bases unmatched to any gene: 1. Germline CDR1 is SGHNT and CDR2 is YENEEA. The CDR3 extends over 16 amino acids. The CDR3 bases are TGTGCCAGCAGCTTAGGGACTAGCGGGGGGGCCAATGAGCAGTTCTTC. This encodes CASSLGTSGGANEQFF.